Described below is a single T cell receptor (beta chain) sequence and its context. The data originate from a study of CD8 T cells in Susac syndrome. An amount of RNA that ranged from roughly 0.45 to 1 ug was reverse transcribed with random hexamers. Using its own MiXCR run on the immunoSEQ multiplex PCR reads, TCRdb lists one record per CDR3 protein. The sample contains 75,000 to 95,000 distinct CDR3 sequences, approximately 96% of which appear only once. The trim removed 5 bases at V and 9 bases at J, leaving 3 bases unmatched. The CDR3 covers 12 residues. CDR1 and CDR2 (germline): SGHNT, YYREEE (reference sequence). CD8+ and CD4+ T cells from blood underwent TCR beta sequencing.

The TCR comes from a human donor with Susac syndrome. The genes are TRBV5-4 and TRBJ2-1, with 9 bases that match TRBD1. Sequencing was done on a sample of CD8+ T cells from PBMCs. Here the CDR3 DNA reads TGTGCCAGCAGTTACAGGGGGCCTGAGCAGTTCTTC. This gives the protein CASSYRGPEQFF.